This is a list of T cell receptor beta chains from one sample in a study of cytomegalovirus exposure and HLA in healthy donors. Some clones are missing from TCRdb's copy, which holds only in-frame ones; the method was immunoSEQ multiplex PCR. The table has roughly 200,000 clones, approximately 70% seen once; the top ten hold roughly 2.5%. Sequencing was done on a sample of PBMCs. These TCRs come from a man aged 40-55 years in good health and CMV-seropositive. The CDR3 runs from the conserved cysteine through the conserved F or W. D genes are given only for firm matches. Rows may omit the clone size; those that give it use once, few, many or a size class.

clone_size j_call v_call d_call cdr3_aa cdr3_nt
once TRBJ2-1 TRBV13 TRBD1 CASRPGTGVYNEQFF TGTGCCAGCAGGCCTGGGACAGGGGTTTACAATGAGCAGTTCTTC
NA TRBJ1-6 TRBV28 TRBD1 CASSQGQGYNSPLHF TGTGCCAGCAGCCAGGGACAGGGATACAATTCACCCCTCCACTTT
NA TRBJ2-7 TRBV11-3 TRBD1 CASSPDRVDYEQYF TGTGCCAGCAGCCCCGACAGGGTCGACTACGAGCAGTACTTC
NA TRBJ2-3 TRBV19 NA CASSLRDFTDTQYF TGTGCCAGTAGTCTCCGGGACTTCACAGATACGCAGTATTTT
once TRBJ2-1 TRBV19 NA CASTATAISYNEQFF TGTGCCAGTACTGCGACTGCCATCTCCTACAATGAGCAGTTCTTC
NA TRBJ2-3 TRBV4-1 TRBD2 CASSPPSGSTDTQYF TGCGCCAGCAGCCCGCCTAGCGGTAGCACAGATACGCAGTATTTT
once TRBJ1-6 TRBV21-1 NA CASSKQYMDRPRPNSPLHF TGTGCCAGCAGCAAACAGTATATGGACAGGCCGAGGCCAAATTCACCCCTCCACTTT
few TRBJ2-7 TRBV7-8 NA CASTRGQTYEQYF TGTGCCAGCACCCGAGGCCAAACCTACGAGCAGTACTTC
once TRBJ1-2 TRBV19 NA CASSILDSPNYGYTF TGTGCCAGTAGTATTCTGGACAGTCCTAACTATGGCTACACCTTC
NA TRBJ1-4 TRBV7-9 NA CASRAALGATNEKLFF TGTGCCAGCAGGGCGGCTTTAGGCGCAACTAATGAAAAACTGTTTTTT
NA TRBJ2-7 TRBV27 TRBD2 CASSLSGGYSYEQYF TGTGCCAGCAGTTTAAGCGGGGGGTACTCCTACGAGCAGTACTTC
few TRBJ2-3 TRBV7-8 NA CASIKGTGGVDTQYF TGTGCCAGCATAAAGGGGACTGGGGGAGTAGATACGCAGTATTTT
once TRBJ2-1 TRBV27 NA CASSLSKGRSYNEQFF TGTGCCAGCAGTTTATCGAAGGGGCGCTCCTACAATGAGCAGTTCTTC
NA TRBJ2-7 TRBV28 NA CASSFLTYEQYF TGTGCCAGCAGTTTCCTAACCTACGAGCAGTACTTC
NA TRBJ2-1 TRBV14 TRBD2 CASSQDRPGGSEQFF TGTGCCAGCAGCCAAGACCGGCCGGGAGGGAGTGAGCAGTTCTTC
NA TRBJ1-4 TRBV9 NA CASSVGLLGEKLFF TGTGCCAGCAGCGTCGGACTTTTGGGGGAAAAACTGTTTTTT
NA TRBJ1-6 TRBV6-5 NA CASSYSTGYNSPLHF TGTGCCAGCAGTTACTCGACAGGTTACAATTCACCCCTCCACTTT
NA TRBJ2-2 TRBV29-1 NA CSGQGPTGELFF TGCAGCGGCCAGGGTCCCACCGGGGAGCTGTTTTTT
NA TRBJ2-2 TRBV7-8 TRBD1 CASSLVGQGNTGELFF TGTGCCAGCAGCTTAGTGGGACAGGGAAACACCGGGGAGCTGTTTTTT
once TRBJ1-2 TRBV5-6 TRBD1 CASSLGSTGLYGYTF TGTGCCAGCAGCTTGGGTTCGACAGGGCTCTATGGCTACACCTTC
NA TRBJ2-7 TRBV7-6 NA CASSAGPGTYEQYF TGTGCCAGCAGCGCGGGACCTGGGACCTACGAGCAGTACTTC
once TRBJ2-3 TRBV19 TRBD2 CASSPRLAGDIDTQYF TGTGCCAGTAGTCCCCGACTAGCGGGGGACATAGATACGCAGTATTTT
few TRBJ2-1 TRBV9 TRBD2 CASSVAGGGYNEQFF TGTGCCAGCAGCGTGGCGGGGGGGGGTTACAATGAGCAGTTCTTC
NA TRBJ2-7 TRBV4-3 TRBD2 CASSQETSGVYEQYF TGCGCCAGCAGCCAAGAAACTAGCGGGGTCTACGAGCAGTACTTC
NA TRBJ2-5 TRBV19 NA CASSQNRPLGEETQYF TGTGCCAGTAGTCAAAACCGCCCCTTAGGGGAAGAGACCCAGTACTTC
few TRBJ2-6 TRBV4-3 NA CASSQEFPRSGANVLTF TGCGCCAGCAGCCAAGAGTTTCCGCGCTCTGGGGCCAACGTCCTGACTTTC
NA TRBJ2-3 TRBV19 NA CASSWRSQGTDTQYF TGTGCCAGTAGTTGGCGATCTCAGGGCACAGATACGCAGTATTTT
NA TRBJ2-7 TRBV7-2 NA CASSLWGLGGDEQYF TGTGCCAGCAGCTTATGGGGGCTTGGGGGTGACGAGCAGTACTTC
once TRBJ2-3 TRBV19 NA CASRSFSTDTQYF TGTGCCAGTAGGTCATTTAGCACAGATACGCAGTATTTT
NA TRBJ2-5 TRBV29-1 TRBD1 CSVAYPTVQGVLETQYF TGCAGCGTTGCTTATCCGACGGTGCAGGGGGTTTTAGAGACCCAGTACTTC
NA TRBJ1-4 TRBV4-2 NA CASSQEAGTNEKLFF TGTGCCAGCAGCCAAGAGGCAGGGACTAATGAAAAACTGTTTTTT
NA TRBJ2-2 TRBV7-2 TRBD1 CASSQQGGNTGELFF TGTGCCAGCAGTCAACAGGGGGGGAACACCGGGGAGCTGTTTTTT
once TRBJ2-2 TRBV7-9 NA CASSHRGGAPNTGELFF TGTGCCAGCAGCCACAGGGGGGGGGCCCCCAACACCGGGGAGCTGTTTTTT
few TRBJ2-5 TRBV28 TRBD2 CASRGSGVETQYF TGTGCCAGCAGGGGTAGCGGGGTTGAGACCCAGTACTTC
few TRBJ2-7 TRBV5-4 NA CASSSPTGTLESEQYF TGTGCCAGCAGCTCCCCGACAGGTACCCTCGAGTCCGAGCAGTACTTC
NA TRBJ2-5 TRBV9 NA CASSPGGLGETQYF TGTGCCAGCAGTCCCGGAGGACTTGGCGAGACCCAGTACTTC
NA TRBJ2-1 TRBV1 NA CTSSQGGNEQFF TGCACCAGCAGCCAAGGAGGCAATGAGCAGTTCTTC
NA TRBJ1-6 TRBV11-3 TRBD1 CASSHDRASPLHF TGTGCCAGCAGCCACGACAGGGCTTCACCCCTCCACTTT
NA TRBJ1-5 TRBV6-1 TRBD1 CASSDWGQGQNQPQHF TGTGCCAGCAGTGATTGGGGACAGGGCCAAAATCAGCCCCAGCATTTT
NA TRBJ1-3 TRBV28 NA CASSSGAQVSGNTIYF TGTGCCAGCAGTTCAGGGGCCCAGGTCTCTGGAAACACCATATATTTT
NA TRBJ2-3 TRBV5-1 NA CASSEDSLPDTQYF TGCGCCAGCAGTGAGGACAGTCTTCCAGATACGCAGTATTTT
few TRBJ1-1 TRBV27 NA CASSPPPVRGTEAFF TGTGCCAGCAGTCCCCCCCCGGTCCGCGGGACTGAAGCTTTCTTT
few TRBJ1-5 TRBV6-1 NA CASKGHLNQPQHF TGTGCCAGCAAGGGACACCTGAATCAGCCCCAGCATTTT
NA TRBJ2-1 TRBV7-9 TRBD1 CASGGRDRGVYEQFF TGTGCCAGCGGCGGCAGGGACAGGGGTGTGTATGAGCAGTTCTTC
NA TRBJ1-2 TRBV6-1 NA CAGRDTFLYGYTF TGTGCCGGCCGGGACACCTTTCTCTATGGCTACACCTTC
NA TRBJ1-2 TRBV29-1 NA CSVEMGGGGYGYTF TGCAGCGTTGAGATGGGGGGTGGGGGCTATGGCTACACCTTC
NA TRBJ1-6 TRBV12-5 TRBD1 CASGRDRGGSPLHF TGTGCTAGTGGTAGGGACAGGGGGGGTTCACCCCTCCACTTT
NA TRBJ2-1 TRBV5-1 TRBD1 CASSPRTGTYNEQFF TGCGCCAGCAGCCCGCGGACAGGCACGTACAATGAGCAGTTCTTC
NA TRBJ2-7 TRBV12-5 TRBD1 CASGFRDRAYEQYF TGTGCTAGTGGTTTCCGGGACAGGGCTTACGAGCAGTACTTC
NA TRBJ1-5 TRBV27 TRBD1 CASSLWAGTGGENQPQHF TGTGCCAGCAGTTTATGGGCCGGGACAGGGGGCGAGAATCAGCCCCAGCATTTT
few TRBJ1-1 TRBV23-1 NA CASRERGGKTEAFF TGCGCCAGCAGGGAGCGAGGGGGTAAAACTGAAGCTTTCTTT
NA TRBJ1-1 TRBV10-1 TRBD1 CASRTGGFDTEAFF TGCGCCAGCAGAACAGGGGGCTTTGACACTGAAGCTTTCTTT
once TRBJ2-7 TRBV6-1 TRBD1 CATDRGHEQYF TGTGCCACCGACAGGGGCCACGAGCAGTACTTC
NA TRBJ2-2 TRBV9 NA CTSSVWESGELFF TGTACCAGCAGCGTTTGGGAGTCCGGGGAGCTGTTTTTT
few TRBJ1-2 TRBV5-4 NA CASSLGPADNYGYTF TGTGCCAGCAGCTTGGGACCAGCGGATAACTATGGCTACACCTTC